This TCR beta chain was observed in a study of blood T cell repertoires in COVID-19. The V and J ends lost 5 bases and 5 bases respectively, with 13 bases between them. Germline lookup yields CDR1 LNHDA and CDR2 SQIVND (reference sequence). CDR3 size: 13 residues. This clone appeared once. Sequencing was performed with immunoSEQ multiplex PCR; in TCRdb, only in-frame clones are kept and a portion is missing. The sample lists roughly 250,000 clones; about four fifths were seen once. The origin of this receptor is a man aged 50 or older with acute or convalescent COVID-19. The chain is built from TRBV19 and TRBJ2-7; tentatively, D is TRBD2 (6 bases). Sequenced input: peripheral blood. CDR3 bases: TGTGCCAGTAGTGACGGGAGCTACGACGAGCAGTACTTC. The encoded protein is CASSDGSYDEQYF.